This T cell receptor (beta chain) derives from a study of cytomegalovirus exposure and HLA in healthy donors. CDR1 is LNHNV and CDR2 is YYDKDF in the germline V gene (reference sequence). The V and J ends lost 4 bases and 7 bases respectively, with 16 bases between them. The CDR3 sequence is 14 residues long. Comments on this clone: The antigen is undetermined.

Broader study findings: A later analysis linked a missense DCLRE1C variant to TCR beta V- and J-gene trimming.

The PCR contained 60 Vbeta and 13 Jbeta primers. Produced via immunoSEQ multiplex PCR; TCRdb's table is partial and in-frame only. The sample shows about 120,000 clones, around 77% of them seen only once. The chain is built from TRBV15 and TRBJ1-2; D not resolved. The sample comprised PBMCs. This receptor was obtained from a man aged 40-55 years in good health and CMV-seropositive. CDR3: CATSTKRDFVGYTF. CDR3 nucleotides: TGTGCCACCAGCACTAAGCGGGATTTCGTTGGCTACACCTTC.